What follows are 2 T cell receptor beta chains derived from one specimen sequenced in a study of blood T cell repertoires in COVID-19 (dated by TCRdb to about 2020). Receptors were amplified or captured by the immunoSEQ multiplex PCR assay. TCRdb provides this immuneACCESS table in a form limited to in-frame rearrangements. Some clones are lacking; in checked studies, under half of them reflect an unresolved V gene, and why the rest are absent is not known. Present in this sample are 300,000 or so clones, around four fifths of which were seen just once. The ten biggest clones cover about 1.2% of the sample. The sequenced material came from peripheral blood. These receptors all stem from a woman aged 45-65 years with acute or convalescent COVID-19.

The gene calls are TRBV29-1 and TRBJ1-3; no definite D call. From germline, CDR1 is SQVTM and CDR2 ANQGSEA. V was trimmed by 3 bases and J by 2 bases, leaving 8 bases between them. The CDR3 has 13 amino acids. CDR3 sequence: CSVERDAGNTIYF. The CDR3 DNA is TGCAGCGTTGAGAGGGATGCTGGAAACACCATATATTTT.

This chain uses TRBV6-4 with TRBJ2-7; 12 bases line up with TRBD2. The trim removed 5 bases at V and 1 base at J, leaving 12 bases unmatched. CDR1 is MRHNA and CDR2 is SNTAGT in the germline V gene. The CDR3 spans 18 residues. In nucleotides, the CDR3 is TGTGCCAGCAGTCACGTCCTAGCGGGGGGGCTCGCATCCTACGAGCAGTACGTC. It yields the protein CASSHVLAGGLASYEQYV.